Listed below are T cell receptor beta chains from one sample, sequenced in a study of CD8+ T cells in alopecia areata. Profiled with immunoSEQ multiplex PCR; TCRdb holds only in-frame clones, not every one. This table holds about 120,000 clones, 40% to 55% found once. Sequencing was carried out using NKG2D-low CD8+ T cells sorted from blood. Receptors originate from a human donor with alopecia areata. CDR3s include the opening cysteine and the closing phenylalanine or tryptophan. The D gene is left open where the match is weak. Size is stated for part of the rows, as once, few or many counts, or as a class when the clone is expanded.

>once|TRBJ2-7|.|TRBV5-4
CASSLEDEQYF
TGTGCCAGCAGCTTGGAGGACGAGCAGTACTTC
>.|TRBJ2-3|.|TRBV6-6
CASSSGWETQYF
TGTGCCAGCAGTTCTGGGTGGGAAACGCAGTATTTT
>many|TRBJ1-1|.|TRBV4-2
CASSPLEGENTEAFF
TGTGCCAGCAGCCCCCTCGAGGGGGAGAACACTGAAGCTTTCTTT
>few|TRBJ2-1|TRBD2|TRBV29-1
CSVDGLAGQFF
TGCAGCGTTGACGGACTAGCGGGCCAGTTCTTC
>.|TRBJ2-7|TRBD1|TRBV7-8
CASSTNEQGLVGYEQYF
TGTGCCAGCAGCACGAATGAACAGGGGTTGGTAGGCTACGAGCAGTACTTC
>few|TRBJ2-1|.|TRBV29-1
CSGAGSVYNEQFF
TGCAGCGGAGCAGGGTCTGTCTACAATGAGCAGTTCTTC
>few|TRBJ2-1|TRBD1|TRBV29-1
CSVGQGDRNEQFF
TGCAGCGTTGGGCAGGGGGATCGGAATGAGCAGTTCTTC
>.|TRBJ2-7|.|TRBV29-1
CSGETGYEQYF
TGCAGCGGGGAGACAGGATACGAGCAGTACTTC
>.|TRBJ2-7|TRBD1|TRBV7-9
CASSLAGTEDYEQYF
TGTGCCAGCAGCTTAGCCGGGACAGAAGACTACGAGCAGTACTTC
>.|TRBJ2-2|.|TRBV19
CASIRTASTGELFF
TGTGCCAGTATTAGGACGGCCTCCACCGGGGAGCTGTTTTTT
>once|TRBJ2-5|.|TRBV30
CGADKLPMETQYF
TGTGGGGCCGATAAGCTCCCTATGGAGACCCAGTACTTC
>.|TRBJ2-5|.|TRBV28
CASSGAQGQTQYF
TGTGCCAGCAGTGGGGCGCAGGGACAGACCCAGTACTTC
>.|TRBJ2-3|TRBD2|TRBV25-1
CASSATLGRADTQYF
TGTGCCAGCAGTGCGACCCTCGGGAGGGCCGATACGCAGTATTTT
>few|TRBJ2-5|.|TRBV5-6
CASSLEQEETQYF
TGTGCCAGCAGCTTGGAACAGGAAGAGACCCAGTACTTC
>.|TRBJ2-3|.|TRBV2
CASSDARGWPDTQYF
TGTGCCAGCAGTGATGCCAGGGGATGGCCAGATACGCAGTATTTT
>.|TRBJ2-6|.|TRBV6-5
CASRVPESGANVLTF
TGTGCCAGCAGAGTACCAGAGTCTGGGGCCAACGTCCTGACTTTC
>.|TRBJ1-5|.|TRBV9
CASSVDGNQPQHF
TGTGCCAGCAGCGTAGATGGGAATCAGCCCCAGCATTTT
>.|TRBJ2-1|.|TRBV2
CASSATPGYNEQFF
TGTGCCAGCAGTGCGACCCCCGGTTACAATGAGCAGTTCTTC
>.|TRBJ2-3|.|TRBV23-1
CASSQSIGWGTDTQYF
TGCGCCAGCAGTCAATCGATAGGGTGGGGCACAGATACGCAGTATTTT
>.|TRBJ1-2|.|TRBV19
CASSTPSRVGYTF
TGTGCCAGTAGTACACCCTCCCGGGTGGGCTACACCTTC
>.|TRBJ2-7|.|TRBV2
CASTVGSPYEQYF
TGTGCTAGTACGGTCGGCAGCCCCTACGAGCAGTACTTC
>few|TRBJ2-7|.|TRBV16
CASSQFGLEHEQYF
TGTGCCAGCAGCCAATTTGGCCTTGAGCACGAGCAGTACTTC
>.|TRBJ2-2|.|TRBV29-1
CSVEEAANTGELFF
TGCAGCGTTGAAGAGGCGGCGAACACCGGGGAGCTGTTTTTT
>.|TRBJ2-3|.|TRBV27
CASSESTDTQYF
TGTGCCAGCAGTGAGAGCACAGATACGCAGTATTTT
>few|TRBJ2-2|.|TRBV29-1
CSVGGTGDTGELFF
TGCAGCGTTGGAGGGACTGGAGACACCGGGGAGCTGTTTTTT
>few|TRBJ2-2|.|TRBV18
CASSPGTGELFF
TGTGCCAGCTCACCGGGCACCGGGGAGCTGTTTTTT
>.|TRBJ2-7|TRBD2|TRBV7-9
CASSQVVTSDYEQYF
TGTGCCAGCAGCCAGGTGGTGACTAGCGACTACGAGCAGTACTTC